Presented here are 27 T cell receptor beta chains from one specimen sequenced in a study of shared clonotypes between healthy human individuals. Here immunoSEQ multiplex PCR was the method, and the copy in TCRdb shows in-frame clones only, minus some. Of under 600,000 clones listed, roughly 98% are singletons. CD45RO-negative, CCR7-positively selected cells formed the naive CD8 fraction, excluding terminally differentiated effector memory CD45RA+ cells. The specimen was naive CD8+ T cells sorted from blood. The origin of the receptors is a man aged 25 to 40 in good health.

The V call is TRBV6-6, the J call TRBJ1-2, with D maybe TRBD1 (6 bases). This CDR3 has 11 amino acids. Germline loops: CDR1 MNHNY, CDR2 SVGAGI (reference sequence). V was trimmed by 5 bases and J by 8 bases, leaving 9 bases between them. CDR3 loop: CASSAGEGYTF. The CDR3 coding sequence is TGTGCCAGCAGTGCAGGGGAGGGCTACACCTTC.

V usage is TRBV29-1 and J usage is TRBJ2-7, with 12 bases aligning to TRBD2. The germline CDR1 and CDR2 sequences are SQVTM and ANQGSEA. The CDR3 sequence is 14 residues long. V trimming: 5 bases; J trimming: 4 bases; junction bases outside the gene matches: 6. CDR3 region: CSVYPTSGSYEQYF. DNA for the CDR3: TGCAGCGTTTACCCGACTAGCGGGAGTTACGAGCAGTACTTC.

The CDR3 region is CASSVGIYNEQFF. CDR3 DNA sequence: TGTGCCAGCAGCGTGGGGATTTACAATGAGCAGTTCTTC. The chain couples TRBV6-4 to TRBJ2-1; D gene uncertain. CDR1 is MRHNA, CDR2 SNTAGT, per germline. V was clipped by 6 bases and J by 4 bases, with 10 bases between them. The CDR3 loop spans 13 amino acids.

The V call is TRBV7-9, the J call TRBJ2-7; 12 nucleotides line up with TRBD2. The CDR3 is 15 residues long. The junction had 5 bases not matched to a gene; V was cut back by 5 bases and J by 3 bases. Per germline, CDR1 SEHNR and CDR2 FQNEAQ (reference sequence). CDR3 DNA: TGTGCCAGCAGCAGGACTAGCGGGAATCTCTACGAGCAGTACTTC. It codes for CASSRTSGNLYEQYF.

This rearrangement joins TRBV27 to TRBJ1-2; D might be TRBD1 (6 bases). The CDR3 covers 14 residues. Germline V gene lookup returns CDR1 MNHEY and CDR2 SMNVEV (reference sequence). V dropped 6 bases and J dropped 2 bases, with 13 bases sitting between them. This CDR3 is CASSSLGQNYGYTF. The CDR3 bases are TGTGCCAGCAGCTCCCTCGGACAGAACTATGGCTACACCTTC.

V usage is TRBV7-6 and J usage is TRBJ1-1; the D gene is possibly TRBD1 (5 bases). The V gene's germline CDR1 is SGHVS and CDR2 FNYEAQ. The CDR3 is 18 residues long. The V end lost 5 bases, the J end lost 4 bases, and 26 bases lay between the germline ends. The CDR3 is CASSQWIGGGRFGTEAFF. CDR3 DNA: TGTGCCAGCAGCCAGTGGATTGGGGGGGGTAGATTCGGCACTGAAGCTTTCTTT.

A remark on this clone: A junction end diverges from the germline sequence, so it may reflect a read error. The gene calls are TRBV5-6 and TRBJ1-1, with 9 bases that match TRBD1. The CDR3 has 14 residues. CDR1 and CDR2 from the germline V gene are SGHDT and YYEEEE. The CDR3 here is CASRLDRGGTEAFF. CDR3 sequence (DNA): TGTGCCAGCAGGTTGGACAGGGGAGGCACTGAAGCTTTCTTT. Full variable domain (rest looked up from reference TRBV5-6 and TRBJ1-1): DAGVTQSPTHLIKTRGQQVTLRCSPKSGHDTVSWYQQALGQGPQFIFQYYEEEERQRGNFPDRFSGHQFPNYSSELNVNALLLGDSALYLCASRLDRGGTEAFFGQGTRLTVV.

Turning to this clone: Other DNA sequences in this specimen translate into the identical CDR3. The rearrangement joins TRBV4-1 to TRBJ1-3, with 9 nucleotides matching TRBD1. Germline CDR1 reads MGHRA; CDR2 reads YSYEKL. There are 15 residues in the CDR3. V dropped 3 bases and J dropped 3; count of bases not matched to a gene: 3. CDR3 DNA: TGCGCCAGCAGCCAGGACAGGGGTCGTGGAAACACCATATATTTT. Its protein product is CASSQDRGRGNTIYF.

The CDR3 region has the DNA TGCGCCAGCAGCTTCCTAGCGACCCAAGAGACCCAGTACTTC. Its translation is CASSFLATQETQYF. V gene TRBV5-1 combines with J gene TRBJ2-5, with a tentative D call TRBD2 (6 bases). CDR1 SGHRS and CDR2 YFSETQ come from the germline V gene. Deletions cut 2 bases from V and 1 base from J, with 9 bases between. There are 14 residues in the CDR3. The whole variable domain, filled in from reference TRBV5-1 and TRBJ2-5, reads KAGVTQTPRYLIKTRGQQVTLSCSPISGHRSVSWYQQTPGQGLQFLFEYFSETQRNKGNFPGRFSGRQFSNSRSEMNVSTLELGDSALYLCASSFLATQETQYFGPGTRLLVL.

This sequence joins TRBV11-3 and TRBJ2-1; 11 bases fit TRBD2. CDR3 length equals 16 residues. With 5 bases clipped from V and 4 bases from J, the junction kept 7 bases outside the gene matches. Per germline, CDR1 SGHNT and CDR2 YENEEA. CDR3 coding DNA: TGTGCCAGCAGCCCGATGACTAGCGGGGCTTACAATGAGCAGTTCTTC. It encodes CASSPMTSGAYNEQFF.

The CDR3 reads CASSLVTSMWGNEQFF. DNA for the CDR3: TGTGCCAGCAGCTTGGTGACTAGTATGTGGGGAAATGAGCAGTTCTTC. The chain uses TRBV5-6 and TRBJ2-1; D perhaps matches TRBD2 (6 bases). Germline V lookup: CDR1 SGHDT, CDR2 YYEEEE. V dropped 0 bases and J dropped 7 bases, with 17 bases sitting between them. CDR3 length: 16 residues.

The genes are TRBV7-8 and TRBJ2-7; TRBD2 matches at 10 bases. V lost 5 bases to trimming and J lost 1 base; unmatched junction nucleotides: 8. The CDR3 spans 16 residues. Germline V lookup: CDR1 SGHVS, CDR2 FQNEAQ. The CDR3 protein is CASSPWTSGDSYEQYF. The CDR3 bases are TGTGCCAGCAGCCCGTGGACTAGCGGAGATTCCTACGAGCAGTACTTC. Full variable domain (rest looked up from reference TRBV7-8 and TRBJ2-7): GAGVSQSPRYKVAKRGQDVALRCDPISGHVSLFWYQQALGQGPEFLTYFQNEAQLDKSGLPSDRFFAERPEGSVSTLKIQRTQQEDSAVYLCASSPWTSGDSYEQYFGPGTRLTVT.

This clone was seen more than once but under ten times. This chain uses TRBV28 with TRBJ1-5; a possible D gene is TRBD1 (6 bases). V shed 6 bases and J shed 0 bases, with 18 bases lying between them. Germline V gives CDR1 MDHEN, CDR2 SYDVKM. There are 17 residues in the CDR3. The CDR3 reads CASRILTGTPSNQPQHF. The CDR3 coding sequence is TGTGCCAGCAGGATCCTCACCGGGACACCTAGCAATCAGCCCCAGCATTTT. The variable domain in full, completed from reference TRBV28 and TRBJ1-5, reads DVKVTQSSRYLVKRTGEKVFLECVQDMDHENMFWYRQDPGLGLRLIYFSYDVKMKEKGDIPEGYSVSREKKERFSLILESASTNQTSMYLCASRILTGTPSNQPQHFGDGTRLSIL.

The chain uses TRBV6-6 and TRBJ2-1, with TRBD1 identical over 8 bases. CDR1 MNHNY and CDR2 SVGAGI come from the germline V gene (reference sequence). With 0 bases clipped from V and 8 bases from J, the junction kept 9 bases outside the gene matches. There are 16 residues in the CDR3. The CDR3 protein is CASSYSRQGAIDEQFF. Here the CDR3 DNA reads TGTGCCAGCAGTTACTCGAGGCAGGGGGCTATCGATGAGCAGTTCTTC.

The V gene is TRBV7-9, the J gene TRBJ2-7, with TRBD2 matching 10 bases. The CDR3 is 15 amino acids. From germline, CDR1 is SEHNR and CDR2 FQNEAQ (reference sequence). V shed 4 bases and J 2 bases; nucleotides not matched to a gene: 5. In nucleotides, the CDR3 is TGTGCCAGCAGCTCCTTTCTAGCGGGAGCCTACGAGCAGTACTTC. As protein: CASSSFLAGAYEQYF. Combining the CDR3 with reference TRBV7-9 and TRBJ2-7 gives the whole variable domain DTGVSQNPRHKITKRGQNVTFRCDPISEHNRLYWYRQTLGQGPEFLTYFQNEAQLEKSRLLSDRFSAERPKGSFSTLEIQRTEQGDSAMYLCASSSFLAGAYEQYFGPGTRLTVT.

This clone was picked up one time. This chain uses TRBV11-2 with TRBJ2-5, with D uncertain. Germline CDR1 SGHAT, CDR2 FQNNGV. Trimming stripped 4 bases from V and 2 bases from J, with 20 bases between. The CDR3 consists of 17 residues. The CDR3 protein is CASSSNGLVDSQETQYF. CDR3 nucleotide sequence: TGTGCCAGCAGCTCGAACGGCCTAGTGGATTCGCAAGAGACCCAGTACTTC.

This chain joins TRBV10-2 and TRBJ2-2; 10 bases map to TRBD2. J lost 1 base, V lost 6 bases, and 5 bases had no gene match. In germline, CDR1 is WSHSY, CDR2 SAAADI. This CDR3 spans 16 amino acids. The CDR3: CASSWGLALNTGELFF. The CDR3 DNA reads as TGCGCCAGCAGCTGGGGACTAGCGCTGAACACCGGGGAGCTGTTTTTT.

The chain has TRBV10-2 and TRBJ1-1; TRBD1 might be the D (5 bases). The CDR3 is 14 amino acids. The V end lost 6 bases, the J end lost 4 bases, and 15 bases lay between the germline ends. CDR1 and CDR2 (germline): WSHSY, SAAADI. The CDR3 bases are TGCGCCAGCAGCGTCTCAGGGATACCCACTGAAGCTTTCTTT. As protein: CASSVSGIPTEAFF.

This clone has only a few counts. The V call is TRBV7-3, the J call TRBJ2-7; TRBD1 matches 7 bases. CDR3 length: 13 amino acids. Germline values: CDR1 SGHTA, CDR2 FQGTGA. J gave up 6 bases and V 4 bases, and 6 bases lay outside the gene matches. CDR3: CASSSTTGLEQYF. CDR3 DNA sequence: TGTGCCAGCAGCTCGACGACAGGGCTCGAGCAGTACTTC.

In regard to this clone: Other DNA sequences from this sample encode an identical CDR3 as well. The V call is TRBV29-1, the J call TRBJ1-2, with D hard to call. Germline CDR1 SQVTM, CDR2 ANQGSEA. V lost 7 bases, J lost 5 bases, and 17 bases lay in between. The CDR3 runs to 13 residues. The CDR3 loop reads CSALGLWEYGYTF. CDR3 nucleotide sequence: TGCAGCGCCTTGGGCCTTTGGGAATATGGCTACACCTTC.

The genes are TRBV27 and TRBJ2-7; no reliable D call. The CDR3 covers 14 residues. Germline V gene data show CDR1 as MNHEY and CDR2 as SMNVEV (reference sequence). Trimming left V 2 bases short and J 3 bases short, with 11 bases between. The CDR3 nucleotides are TGTGCCAGCAGTTTAGGGATCCGAGTCTACGAGCAGTACTTC. It is translated as CASSLGIRVYEQYF.

V usage is TRBV27 and J usage is TRBJ2-3; possibly TRBD2 for D (6 bases). This CDR3 is built from 15 residues. Germline V CDR1 and CDR2: MNHEY, SMNVEV (reference sequence). Trimming took off 3 bases at V and 2 bases at J, with 12 bases between the two ends. CDR3 loop: CASSFRRDVTDTQYF. In DNA, the CDR3 is TGTGCCAGCAGTTTCCGGCGGGACGTCACAGATACGCAGTATTTT.

The rearrangement joins TRBV6-5 to TRBJ2-2; perhaps TRBD1 as D (6 bases). Germline CDR1 and CDR2: MNHEY and SVGAGI. The V and J ends lost 6 bases and 0 bases respectively, with 11 bases between them. The CDR3 is 15 residues long. The CDR3 DNA is TGTGCCAGCAGCACGACAGGCGCGAACACCGGGGAGCTGTTTTTT. Translation: CASSTTGANTGELFF.

This chain connects TRBV29-1 to TRBJ2-5; a weak D match, TRBD2 (5 bases). V lost 4 bases and J 3 bases, leaving 9 bases between the germline ends. Germline V gene sequence: CDR1 SQVTM, CDR2 ANQGSEA. There are 12 residues in the CDR3. The CDR3 protein is CSVVRDEETQYF. In DNA form, the CDR3 reads TGCAGCGTTGTTCGGGATGAAGAGACCCAGTACTTC.

The genes are TRBV7-2 and TRBJ2-7, with 14 bases matching TRBD2. CDR1 SGHTA and CDR2 FQGNSA come from the germline V gene. This CDR3 has 16 amino acids. V gave up 5 bases and J gave up 0 bases; unmatched junction bases: 3. This chain's CDR3 is CASSHGTSGSSYEQYF. DNA for the CDR3: TGTGCCAGCAGCCACGGGACTAGCGGGAGCTCCTACGAGCAGTACTTC. Looking up the rest from reference TRBV7-2 and TRBJ2-7 gives the full variable domain: GAGVSQSPSNKVTEKGKDVELRCDPISGHTALYWYRQSLGQGLEFLIYFQGNSAPDKSGLPSDRFSAERTGGSVSTLTIQRTQQEDSAVYLCASSHGTSGSSYEQYFGPGTRLTVT.

The chain recombines TRBV6-4 with TRBJ2-7, with 7 nucleotides matching TRBD1. Germline CDR1 and CDR2: MRHNA and SNTAGT. V shed 11 bases, J shed 7 bases, and the junction held 5 bases outside the gene matches. This CDR3 region has 10 residues. CDR3 region: CARNRGEQYF. In DNA form, the CDR3 reads TGTGCCCGCAACAGGGGTGAGCAGTACTTC.

J is TRBJ2-3 and V is TRBV7-9; D not resolved. Germline lookup yields CDR1 SEHNR and CDR2 FQNEAQ (reference sequence). V lost 4 bases and J lost 0, with 17 bases in between. The CDR3 is 17 amino acids. In DNA, the CDR3 is TGTGCCAGCAGCTCTATGTCCCAGTGGCGTAGCACAGATACGCAGTATTTT. Amino acid sequence: CASSSMSQWRSTDTQYF.